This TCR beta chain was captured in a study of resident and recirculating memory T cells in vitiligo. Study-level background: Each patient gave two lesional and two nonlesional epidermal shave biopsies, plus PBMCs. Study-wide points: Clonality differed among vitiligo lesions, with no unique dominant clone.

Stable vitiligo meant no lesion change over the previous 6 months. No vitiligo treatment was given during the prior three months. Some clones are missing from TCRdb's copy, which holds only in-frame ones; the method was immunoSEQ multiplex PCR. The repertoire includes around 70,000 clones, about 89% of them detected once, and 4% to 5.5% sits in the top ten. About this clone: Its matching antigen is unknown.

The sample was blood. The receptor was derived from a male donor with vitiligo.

In nucleotides, the CDR3 is TGTGCCAGTAAGGCGACAGAGAATTATGGCTACACCTTC. It yields the protein CASKATENYGYTF. The rearrangement links TRBV19 to TRBJ1-2; weak D call: TRBD1 (5 bases). The germline gives CDR1 LNHDA, CDR2 SQIVND (reference sequence). This CDR3 contains 13 residues. Between the trimmed V and J ends, which lost 7 bases and 5 bases, there was a span of 14 bases. Full variable domain (outside the CDR3, taken from reference TRBV19 and TRBJ1-2): DGGITQSPKYLFRKEGQNVTLSCEQNLNHDAMYWYRQDPGQGLRLIYYSQIVNDFQKGDIAEGYSVSREKKESFPLTVTSAQKNPTAFYLCASKATENYGYTFGSGTRLTVV.